Below, 28 T cell receptor beta chains from the same sample are listed, as sequenced in a study of T cells in Graves' hyperthyroidism and ophthalmopathy. Authors of the study amplified TCR beta CDR3 regions from RNA transcripts. With the HTBI primer set, the TCR CDR3 went through a first round of RT-PCR. TCRdb re-called the multiplex PCR reads with MiXCR, one entry per CDR3 protein. The table has approximately 380,000 distinct CDR3 sequences, about 18% seen once; the top ten hold 35% to 45%. The sequenced sample consisted of blood. These receptors all come from a man aged 18 to 30 with Graves' ophthalmopathy.

This clonotype was observed at least ten times. The V gene is TRBV7-2, the J gene TRBJ1-2; 9 nucleotides align to TRBD1. This CDR3 contains 12 residues. The V gene end was trimmed by 5 bases and the J gene end by 10 bases; junction bases not matched to a gene: 5. Germline CDR1 is SGHTA and CDR2 is FQGNSA. The CDR3, as DNA: TGTGCCAGCAGCCTGGACAGGGGATACTACACCTTC. Translation gives CASSLDRGYYTF. The entire variable domain, with the rest obtained from reference TRBV7-2 and TRBJ1-2, is as follows: GAGVSQSPSNKVTEKGKDVELRCDPISGHTALYWYRQSLGQGLEFLIYFQGNSAPDKSGLPSDRFSAERTGGSVSTLTIQRTQQEDSAVYLCASSLDRGYYTFGSGTRLTVV.

This clonotype was detected ten times or more. The chain uses TRBV10-2 and TRBJ1-1; 7 bases are shared with TRBD1. The germline CDR1 and CDR2 sequences are WSHSY and SAAADI. The ends lost 8 bases at V and 0 bases at J; junction bases unmatched: 6. This CDR3 contains 14 residues. CDR3 in DNA: TGCGCCAGCCTTGGACAGGCCATGAACACTGAAGCTTTCTTT. Its protein is CASLGQAMNTEAFF.

This clonotype was seen many times. The V call is TRBV28, the J call TRBJ2-3, with D perhaps matching TRBD1 (5 bases). The CDR3 consists of 16 residues. The germline V and J ends were trimmed by 5 bases and 1 base, with 16 bases remaining between them. Germline assignment: CDR1 MDHEN and CDR2 SYDVKM. The CDR3 nucleotides are TGTGCCAGCAGTGACTTCCAGGGAAGGGGCACAGATACGCAGTATTTT. Protein product: CASSDFQGRGTDTQYF.

This clonotype was recorded a few times. The rearrangement joins TRBV6-1 to TRBJ2-3; 9 nucleotides agree with TRBD2. The CDR3 covers 16 residues. The germline gives CDR1 MNHNS, CDR2 SASEGT. Trimming at V came to 0 bases and at J to 7 bases, leaving 8 bases not matched to a gene. CDR3 bases: TGTGCCAGCAGTGAAGCTGTGACTAGCGGCACCTATACGCAGTATTTT. It yields the protein CASSEAVTSGTYTQYF.

The chain uses TRBV7-9 and TRBJ2-1, with 12 bases matching TRBD2. The CDR3 is 16 amino acids. With 4 bases clipped from V and 4 bases from J, the junction kept 5 bases outside the gene matches. Germline lookup yields CDR1 SEHNR and CDR2 FQNEAQ (reference sequence). This CDR3 reads CASSSGTSGRYNEQFF. CDR3 sequence (DNA): TGTGCCAGCAGCTCCGGGACTAGCGGGCGTTACAATGAGCAGTTCTTC.

Turning to this clonotype: A much larger clone is a single base away; this may be a read error. The J gene is TRBJ2-5, the V gene TRBV15; TRBD1 matches 11 bases. The CDR3 length is 16 residues. CDR1 is LNHNV and CDR2 is YYDKDF in the germline V gene (reference sequence). CDR3: CATSGDGTGGRETQYF. The DNA for the CDR3 is TGTGCCACCAGCGGAGACGGGACAGGGGGTCGAGAGACCCAGTACTTC.

The chain combines TRBV9 with TRBJ2-7, with D possibly TRBD2 on 7 matching bases. V was cut by 6 bases and J by 5 bases, with 21 bases left in between. Germline CDR1 SGDLS, CDR2 YYNGEE. The CDR3 loop spans 15 amino acids. The CDR3 protein is CASKADLGGGHEQYF. CDR3 DNA: TGTGCCAGCAAGGCGGATCTGGGGGGGGGCCACGAGCAGTACTTC.

This clonotype was picked up many times. The V gene is TRBV5-1, the J gene TRBJ2-3; D assignment may be TRBD1 or TRBD2 (5 bases each). Germline CDR1 reads SGHRS; CDR2 reads YFSETQ. CDR3 length: 16 amino acids. With 2 bases removed from V and 0 bases from J, the gap between germline ends came to 13 bases. CDR3 amino acids: CASSFRNRDSTDTQYF. The CDR3 DNA reads TGCGCCAGCAGCTTTCGGAACCGGGACAGCACAGATACGCAGTATTTT. The full variable domain, in which reference TRBV5-1 and TRBJ2-3 provide the parts outside the CDR3, is KAGVTQTPRYLIKTRGQQVTLSCSPISGHRSVSWYQQTPGQGLQFLFEYFSETQRNKGNFPGRFSGRQFSNSRSEMNVSTLELGDSALYLCASSFRNRDSTDTQYFGPGTRLTVL.

The J gene is TRBJ2-7, the V gene TRBV11-1; 9 bases map to TRBD2. From germline, CDR1 is SGHAT and CDR2 FQDESV (reference sequence). The CDR3 length is 16 residues. With 5 bases clipped from V and 2 bases from J, the junction kept 10 bases outside the gene matches. The CDR3 spells CASSQAHSGGPYEQYF. As DNA, the CDR3 is TGTGCCAGCAGCCAAGCCCATAGCGGGGGCCCCTACGAGCAGTACTTC. The variable domain in full, with the rest retrieved from reference TRBV11-1 and TRBJ2-7, is EAEVAQSPRYKITEKSQAVAFWCDPISGHATLYWYRQILGQGPELLVQFQDESVVDDSQLPKDRFSAERLKGVDSTLKIQPAELGDSAMYLCASSQAHSGGPYEQYFGPGTRLTVT.

This clonotype was counted between two and nine times. The genes are TRBV7-9 and TRBJ2-1; a possible D gene is TRBD2 (5 bases). Trimming pared 5 bases from V and 7 bases from J, leaving 9 bases between. The CDR3 has 12 residues. In germline, CDR1 is SEHNR, CDR2 FQNEAQ (reference sequence). In DNA form, the CDR3 reads TGTGCCAGCAGCCACGGGGAGAATGAGCAGTTCTTC. It translates to CASSHGENEQFF.

This clonotype occurred a few times. The chain links TRBV11-2 to TRBJ2-7; D possibly matches TRBD1 or TRBD2 (5 bases each). The CDR3 totals 13 residues. Germline loops: CDR1 SGHAT, CDR2 FQNNGV. V lost 6 bases, J lost 3 bases, and 12 bases lay in between. The CDR3 DNA reads as TGTGCCAGCAGTTGGGGACGGAGCTACGAGCAGTACTTC. Its protein product is CASSWGRSYEQYF.

This clonotype was seen repeatedly, ten times or more. The rearrangement joins TRBV5-8 to TRBJ2-5; D is possibly TRBD1 (6 bases). There are 16 residues in the CDR3. V lost 4 bases, J lost 1 base, and 17 bases lay in between. Germline V gene sequence: CDR1 SGHTS, CDR2 YDEGEE. The CDR3 reads CASSHEPGQIQETQYF. As DNA, the CDR3 is TGTGCCAGCAGCCATGAACCGGGACAAATCCAAGAGACCCAGTACTTC.

This chain links TRBV20-1 with TRBJ1-2; unclear D gene. The CDR3 spans 13 residues. In germline, CDR1 is DFQATT, CDR2 SNEGSKA (reference sequence). Between the trimmed V and J ends, which lost 6 bases and 2 bases, there was a span of 13 bases. CDR3 protein: CSAPDNQNYGYTF. In DNA, the CDR3 is TGCAGTGCCCCCGACAACCAGAACTATGGCTACACCTTC.

This clonotype has at least ten counts. The chain uses TRBV5-1 and TRBJ1-2; D is perhaps TRBD1 (6 bases). This CDR3 is 15 amino acids long. V gave up 4 bases and J gave up 9 bases, with 22 bases separating them. CDR1 and CDR2 from the germline V gene are SGHRS and YFSETQ. CDR3 sequence: CASSRETGFITSYTF. CDR3 sequence (DNA): TGCGCCAGCAGCAGGGAGACAGGATTCATCACAAGCTACACCTTC. Supplemented by reference TRBV5-1 and TRBJ1-2, the full variable domain reads KAGVTQTPRYLIKTRGQQVTLSCSPISGHRSVSWYQQTPGQGLQFLFEYFSETQRNKGNFPGRFSGRQFSNSRSEMNVSTLELGDSALYLCASSRETGFITSYTFGSGTRLTVV.

The chain joins TRBV12-3 or TRBV12-4 to TRBJ2-3, with no clear D. The CDR3 extends over 13 amino acids. V lost 7 bases and J lost 3, with 11 bases in between. Here the CDR3 reads CASTSWGTDTQYF. The CDR3 DNA sequence: TGTGCCAGCACCTCGTGGGGTACAGATACGCAGTATTTT.

The rearrangement joins TRBV7-3 to TRBJ2-5; 11 bases are a match to TRBD1. Trimming took 2 bases from V and 5 from J; bases not matched to a gene: 7. The CDR3 spans 16 residues. From germline, CDR1 is SGHTA and CDR2 FQGTGA. CDR3 sequence: CASSLGQGARFETQYF. In nucleotides, the CDR3 is TGTGCCAGCAGCTTAGGACAGGGGGCGCGGTTCGAGACCCAGTACTTC.

This chain connects TRBV7-2 to TRBJ1-1; 12 bases agree with TRBD1. J gave up 7 bases and V 4 bases, and 10 bases lay outside the gene matches. This CDR3 spans 16 amino acids. Germline V gene data show CDR1 as SGHTA and CDR2 as FQGNSA. CDR3 region: CASSYTYRDRGLEAFF. The DNA of the CDR3 is TGTGCCAGCAGCTATACCTATCGGGACAGGGGGCTTGAAGCTTTCTTT.

J is TRBJ2-1 and V is TRBV20-1; 9 nucleotides line up with TRBD2. Trimming cost V 1 base and J 1 base; bases outside gene matches: 2. Per the germline V gene, CDR1 is DFQATT and CDR2 is SNEGSKA (reference sequence). There are 15 residues in the CDR3. CDR3 protein: CSARGTSVSYNEQFF. The CDR3 nucleotides are TGCAGTGCTAGAGGGACTAGCGTTTCCTACAATGAGCAGTTCTTC.

There are a few counts of this clonotype. The DNA for the CDR3 is TGTGCCACCAGTGATGAACTAGCGGGGGGGCCGGAGACCCAGTACTTC. Its translation is CATSDELAGGPETQYF. This chain uses TRBV24-1 with TRBJ2-5, with 13 bases identical to TRBD2. CDR3 length: 16 amino acids. Germline V gene sequence: CDR1 KGHDR, CDR2 SFDVKD. The J segment lost 5 bases and the V segment lost 3 bases, leaving 5 bases of the junction unmatched.

This clonotype was seen a few times. This sequence joins TRBV5-5 and TRBJ1-2; 9 bases match TRBD1. Per the germline V gene, CDR1 is SGHKS and CDR2 is YYEKEE (reference sequence). The junction had 13 bases not matched to a gene; V was cut back by 7 bases and J by 0 bases. The CDR3 is 17 amino acids. The CDR3 DNA reads as TGTGCCAGCTCACTAACCCGGGACAGGGCCTCTAACTATGGCTACACCTTC. Residues: CASSLTRDRASNYGYTF.

The genes are TRBV28 and TRBJ2-1; 9 bases agree with TRBD2. The CDR3 totals 15 residues. V shed 4 bases, J shed 7 bases, and the junction held 8 bases outside the gene matches. Germline loops: CDR1 MDHEN, CDR2 SYDVKM. CDR3 DNA: TGTGCCAGCAGTTCACCTAGCGGGATAGGAAATGAGCAGTTCTTC. Translation gives CASSSPSGIGNEQFF.

This chain's CDR3 is CASSLTGTGGSYEQYF. The DNA for the CDR3 is TGTGCCAGCAGCCTGACCGGGACAGGGGGATCCTACGAGCAGTACTTC. This rearrangement joins TRBV9 to TRBJ2-7, with 11 bases fitting TRBD1. The CDR3 has 16 amino acids. V shed 4 bases and J 1 base; nucleotides not matched to a gene: 7. Germline CDR1 is SGDLS and CDR2 is YYNGEE.

This clonotype was counted at least ten times. The chain combines TRBV2 with TRBJ2-1, with 15 bases that match TRBD2. The CDR3 has 17 residues. Germline V lookup: CDR1 SNHLY, CDR2 FYNNEI. With V trimmed by 5 bases and J by 2 bases, 4 bases remained unmatched. In DNA, the CDR3 is TGTGCCAGCAGTCGGACTAGCGGGGGGGCCGCCTACAATGAGCAGTTCTTC. It yields the protein CASSRTSGGAAYNEQFF.

The chain employs TRBV5-6 and TRBJ1-6, with D perhaps matching TRBD1 (6 bases). Trimming took 3 bases from V and 5 from J, leaving 12 bases between them. Germline assignment: CDR1 SGHDT and CDR2 YYEEEE. This CDR3 region has 15 residues. The CDR3 region is CASSWGGLNNSPLHF. In nucleotides, the CDR3 is TGTGCCAGCAGCTGGGGGGGGCTAAATAATTCACCCCTCCACTTT.

This clonotype was recorded a few times. This chain connects TRBV11-2 to TRBJ2-7; TRBD2 agrees at 9 bases. There are 15 residues in the CDR3. After removal of 0 bases from V and 2 bases from J, the junction contained 2 bases not matched to a gene. Germline CDR1 SGHAT, CDR2 FQNNGV. CDR3 sequence: CASSLELAGAYEQYF. The CDR3 DNA is TGTGCCAGCAGCTTAGAACTAGCGGGCGCCTACGAGCAGTACTTC.

Worth noting for this clonotype: This may stem from a read error, because a much larger clone lies one nucleotide away. This sequence joins TRBV27 and TRBJ2-7; D is unresolved. Trimming took 8 bases from V and 3 from J, leaving 17 bases between them. The CDR3 is 14 amino acids. Germline loops: CDR1 MNHEY, CDR2 SMNVEV (reference sequence). The CDR3 region is CASGPPGPIYEQYF. The DNA for the CDR3 is TGTGCCAGCGGTCCGCCTGGTCCTATCTACGAGCAGTACTTC.

This clonotype was recorded at least ten times. The chain couples TRBV3-1 to TRBJ2-7; TRBD2 is a possible D gene (5 bases). Germline loops: CDR1 LGHDT, CDR2 YNNKEL (reference sequence). The CDR3 is 14 amino acids. V was shortened by 0 bases and J by 7 bases, with 13 bases between the two germline ends. This CDR3 reads CASSQEVQSGEQYF. CDR3 in DNA: TGTGCCAGCAGCCAAGAGGTCCAATCGGGGGAGCAGTACTTC.

This clonotype was counted at least ten times. J is TRBJ2-5 and V is TRBV5-1, with a weak D call TRBD2 (6 bases). V was cut by 3 bases and J by 3 bases, with 15 bases left in between. The CDR3 has 15 residues. Per the germline V gene, CDR1 is SGHRS and CDR2 is YFSETQ. The chain's CDR3 is CASSSWGLREETQYF. The DNA of the CDR3 is TGCGCCAGCAGCTCCTGGGGACTGCGAGAAGAGACCCAGTACTTC.